Listed below are T cell receptor beta chains from one sample, sequenced in a study of T cells after yellow fever vaccination. TCRdb reprocessed the 5' RACE reads with MiXCR, giving one entry per CDR3 protein. In the table there are 300,000 to 350,000 distinct CDR3 sequences, approximately 4.5% of which are singletons. This sample comprised PBMCs, obtained 15 days after the yellow fever booster vaccination. Receptors were obtained from a man aged 18 to 35 who received the YFV17D yellow fever vaccine. Each CDR3 is given with its conserved first and last residue. A D gene is named only where the DNA matches it firmly. Clone size is stated in some rows and not others, as once, few, many or a class when expanded.

>TRBV5-1|-|many|TRBJ1-1
TGCGCCAGCAGCCGGCTGGACTGGTACACTGAAGCTTTCTTT
CASSRLDWYTEAFF
>TRBV29-1|-|many|TRBJ2-7
TGCAGCGTTGGGGGGATCGACTCCTACGAGCAGTACTTC
CSVGGIDSYEQYF
>TRBV5-6|-|many|TRBJ1-6
TGTGCCAGCAGCTTGGCCGTTAGAACCGTGACTTATAATTCACCCCTCCACTTT
CASSLAVRTVTYNSPLHF
>TRBV24-1|TRBD1|few|TRBJ1-2
TGTGCCACCAGTGATTCGAGACAGGGGGAATTTAGGGGCGGAGGGGTTCATGGCTACACCTTC
CATSDSRQGEFRGGGVHGYTF
>TRBV7-2|-|many|TRBJ1-5
TGTGCCAGCAGCCCGAGGGCAATCAATCAGCCCCAGCATTTT
CASSPRAINQPQHF
>TRBV7-2|-|many|TRBJ1-5
TGTGCCAGCAGCTTAGTTATGTCAGGGCGTCAGCCCCAGCATTTT
CASSLVMSGRQPQHF
>TRBV20-1|-|few|TRBJ2-3
TGCAGTGCTCGACTCACAGATACGCAGTATTTT
CSARLTDTQYF
>TRBV3-1|TRBD1|-|TRBJ2-1
TGTGCCAGCAGCCAGGACAGGGGAAATCGGAATGAGCAGTTCTTC
CASSQDRGNRNEQFF
>TRBV30|-|few|TRBJ1-1
TGTGCCGGGGGGGTGACGGCCATGAACACTGAAGCTTTCTTT
CAGGVTAMNTEAFF
>TRBV7-3|-|many|TRBJ1-2
TGTGCCAGCAGCCAGGCCGAGGGCTATGGCTACACCTTC
CASSQAEGYGYTF
>TRBV4-3|-|few|TRBJ1-5
TGCGCCAGCAGCCCGGGACACCTGAGCAATCAGCCCCAGCATTTT
CASSPGHLSNQPQHF
>TRBV7-2|TRBD1|-|TRBJ1-4
TGTGCCAGCAGCTTACGACAGGGGGTAGGGGAACTGTTTTTT
CASSLRQGVGELFF
>TRBV20-1|TRBD1|many|TRBJ1-1
TGCAGTGCTAGGTATCTGACAGGGGTTACTGAAGCTTTCTTT
CSARYLTGVTEAFF
>TRBV7-2|-|-|TRBJ2-5
TGTGCCAGCAGCTCGAGACTCGAGATGGAGACCCAGTACTTC
CASSSRLEMETQYF
>TRBV7-2|-|few|TRBJ2-7
TGTGCCAGCAGCCCTCGACAGCGCTCCTACGAGCAGTACTTC
CASSPRQRSYEQYF
>TRBV12-3/TRBV12-4|TRBD1|-|TRBJ1-1
TGTGCCAGCAGTTTGTCAGGGGGCGTTGAAGCTTTCTTT
CASSLSGGVEAFF
>TRBV4-3|TRBD1|many|TRBJ1-1
TGCGCCAGCAGCCCTTTGGACAGGGAGGGTACTGAAGCTTTCTTT
CASSPLDREGTEAFF
>TRBV7-9|TRBD1|many|TRBJ2-3
TGTGCCAGCAGCTCCCCAACAGGGGGTTACTCAGATACGCAGTATTTT
CASSSPTGGYSDTQYF
>TRBV11-2|TRBD2|few|TRBJ2-5
TGTGCCAGCAGCTTAGCGGCGGGGGGGCCTGGTGAGACCCAGTACTTC
CASSLAAGGPGETQYF
>TRBV11-1|-|many|TRBJ1-6
TGTGCCAGCAGGCCAACAGGGAATTCACCCCTCCACTTT
CASRPTGNSPLHF
>TRBV5-1|-|many|TRBJ1-5
TGCGCCAGCAGCACCAGCGGGCAAGCAGGCCAGCCCCAGCATTTT
CASSTSGQAGQPQHF
>TRBV12-3/TRBV12-4|TRBD1|-|TRBJ2-2
TGTGCCAGCAGAGCTACGAGGGGGCCCACCGGGGAGCTGTTTTTT
CASRATRGPTGELFF
>TRBV5-1|TRBD1|-|TRBJ1-1
TGCGCCAGCAGCCCACAGGGGGCTGGGGACACTGAAGCTTTCTTT
CASSPQGAGDTEAFF
>TRBV27|-|-|TRBJ1-5
TGTGCCAGCAGTTTATTCGGGAGGGGCAATAGCAATCAGCCCCAGCATTTT
CASSLFGRGNSNQPQHF
>TRBV5-1|-|many|TRBJ2-1
TGCGCCAGCAGCTATGGGGATTACGATGAGCAGTTCTTC
CASSYGDYDEQFF
>TRBV4-2|-|many|TRBJ2-3
TGTGCCAGCAGGGCCTCGGACTCCCCGCAGTATTTT
CASRASDSPQYF
>TRBV7-9|-|few|TRBJ1-1
TGTGCCAGCAGCTTCCGCGGGTTGGGTTTGAACACTGAAGCTTTCTTT
CASSFRGLGLNTEAFF
>TRBV6-5|-|many|TRBJ2-2
TGTGCCAGCAGTTACTCTAGGGGGGGAACCGGGGAGCTGTTTTTT
CASSYSRGGTGELFF
>TRBV7-2|TRBD1|many|TRBJ1-1
TGTGCCAGCAGCCCGGAAAGGGGGCTAGCTTTCTTT
CASSPERGLAFF
>TRBV4-1|TRBD2|few|TRBJ2-5
TGCGCCAGCAGCCAATACCAGACTAGCACTCAAGAGACCCAGTACTTC
CASSQYQTSTQETQYF
>TRBV28|-|many|TRBJ2-5
TGTGCCATTCTACCTACGGGGGCGGAGACCCAGTACTTC
CAILPTGAETQYF
>TRBV10-3|-|many|TRBJ2-1
TGTGCCATCAGTGACCCCGGGGTGAGGAGCTCCTACAATGAGCAGTTCTTC
CAISDPGVRSSYNEQFF
>TRBV12-3/TRBV12-4|-|few|TRBJ2-7
TGTGCCAGCAGCCGTACAGGGTCAACGACCTACGAGCAGTACTTC
CASSRTGSTTYEQYF
>TRBV29-1|-|-|TRBJ1-2
TGCAGCGTCTCCCAGATGGGGGACTATGGCTACACCTTC
CSVSQMGDYGYTF
>TRBV7-8|TRBD2|many|TRBJ2-2
TGTGCCAGCAGCTTACCTAGCGGCGGGGAGCTGTTTTTT
CASSLPSGGELFF
>TRBV10-3|-|few|TRBJ1-3
TGTGCCATCAGTGAGTCCTGGAGCTCTGGAAACACCATATATTTT
CAISESWSSGNTIYF
>TRBV27|TRBD2|many|TRBJ2-1
TGTGCCAGCAGTCATGGGGGGGAGAGCTACAATGAGCAGTTCTTC
CASSHGGESYNEQFF
>TRBV11-2|TRBD1|many|TRBJ2-5
TGTGCCAGCAGCTTAGATGGCAGGGGGCGGGAAGAGACCCAGTACTTC
CASSLDGRGREETQYF
>TRBV9|TRBD1|few|TRBJ1-4
TGTGCCAGCAGGGGACAGAGTAATGAAAAACTGTTTTTT
CASRGQSNEKLFF